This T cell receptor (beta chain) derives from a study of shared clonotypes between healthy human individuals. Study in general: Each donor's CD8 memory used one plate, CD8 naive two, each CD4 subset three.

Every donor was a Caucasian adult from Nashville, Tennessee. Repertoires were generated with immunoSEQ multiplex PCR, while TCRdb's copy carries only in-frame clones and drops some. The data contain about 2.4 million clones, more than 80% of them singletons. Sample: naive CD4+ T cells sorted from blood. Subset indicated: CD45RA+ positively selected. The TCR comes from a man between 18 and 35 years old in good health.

CDR3 sequence: CASSEVLGSANEKLFF. In DNA form, the CDR3 reads TGTGCCAGCAGTGAGGTTCTCGGATCGGCTAATGAAAAACTGTTTTTT. The chain combines TRBV6-1 with TRBJ1-4, with unresolved D. Trimming left V 3 bases short and J 3 bases short, with 14 bases between. CDR1 MNHNS and CDR2 SASEGT come from the germline V gene. The length of the CDR3 is 16 residues.